The 32 T cell receptor beta chains given below trace back to one sample, sequenced in a study of blood T cell repertoires in COVID-19. The data were produced by immunoSEQ multiplex PCR, yet TCRdb's version contains in-frame clones alone and is incomplete. The sample includes around 150,000 clones, around 85% of them seen just once. Specimen: peripheral blood. The receptors were sampled from a man in his sixties with acute or convalescent COVID-19.

The CDR3 nucleotides read TGTGCCAGCAGCCAACCGCGTGCGGGCTATGGCTACACCTTC. It codes for CASSQPRAGYGYTF. The chain joins TRBV4-2 to TRBJ1-2; D gene uncertain. CDR3 length: 14 residues. V dropped 2 bases and J dropped 4 bases, with 11 bases sitting between them. In germline, CDR1 is LGHNA, CDR2 YNFKEQ.

The chain uses TRBV20-1 and TRBJ2-1, with D maybe TRBD1 (5 bases). The CDR3 spans 16 residues. Germline V gene sequence: CDR1 DFQATT, CDR2 SNEGSKA (reference sequence). With 3 bases removed from V and 0 bases from J, the gap between germline ends came to 15 bases. The CDR3 DNA is TGCAGTGCTAGTAGCAGGCTAGGGGACTCCTACAATGAGCAGTTCTTC. Translating it yields CSASSRLGDSYNEQFF.

The V call is TRBV4-2, the J call TRBJ1-4, with D possibly being TRBD1 (5 bases). V lost 2 bases and J lost 0, with 13 bases in between. CDR1 LGHNA and CDR2 YNFKEQ come from the germline V gene. The CDR3 is 17 residues long. The CDR3 DNA reads TGTGCCAGCAGCCAATCCGGGGGGAGGGCAACTAATGAAAAACTGTTTTTT. Translated, it gives CASSQSGGRATNEKLFF.

V gene TRBV9 combines with J gene TRBJ2-3, with D perhaps TRBD2 (6 bases). V was trimmed by 4 bases and J by 6 bases, leaving 18 bases between them. In germline, CDR1 is SGDLS, CDR2 YYNGEE. The CDR3 contains 15 residues. The CDR3 reads CASSPWDSSRDTQYF. DNA of the CDR3: TGTGCCAGCAGCCCTTGGGACTCCTCCCGGGATACGCAGTATTTT.

The gene calls are TRBV7-9 and TRBJ2-7; D is perhaps TRBD1 (6 bases). V was shortened by 1 base and J by 0 bases, with 10 bases between the two germline ends. Germline-derived CDR1 and CDR2 are SEHNR and FQNEAQ (reference sequence). This CDR3 has 15 residues. CDR3 region: CASSLGQGISYEQYF. CDR3 bases: TGTGCCAGCAGCTTAGGGCAGGGGATCTCCTACGAGCAGTACTTC.

The V and J genes are TRBV2 and TRBJ2-6; no firm D call. V dropped 5 bases and J dropped 3 bases, with 8 bases sitting between them. The CDR3 loop spans 14 amino acids. Germline loops: CDR1 SNHLY, CDR2 FYNNEI. The CDR3 DNA follows: TGTGCCAGCAGTTCACGCGTTGGGGCCAACGTCCTGACTTTC. Translation gives CASSSRVGANVLTF. The entire variable domain, with the rest obtained from reference TRBV2 and TRBJ2-6, is as follows: EPEVTQTPSHQVTQMGQEVILRCVPISNHLYFYWYRQILGQKVEFLVSFYNNEISEKSEIFDDQFSVERPDGSNFTLKIRSTKLEDSAMYFCASSSRVGANVLTFGAGSRLTVL.

This clone was counted a few times. The chain has TRBV2 and TRBJ2-7, with D possibly matching TRBD2 (5 bases). V was trimmed by 0 bases and J by 2 bases, leaving 14 bases between them. Germline CDR1 and CDR2: SNHLY and FYNNEI. The CDR3 has 16 amino acids. The CDR3 here is CASSEALGMEAYEQYF. As DNA, the CDR3 is TGTGCCAGCAGTGAAGCGCTCGGGATGGAGGCCTACGAGCAGTACTTC.

The rearrangement uses TRBV28 and TRBJ2-1; maybe TRBD1 (5 bases). Germline V gene lookup returns CDR1 MDHEN and CDR2 SYDVKM. V was clipped by 2 bases and J by 16 bases, with 18 bases between them. The CDR3 runs to 13 residues. The CDR3 DNA is TGTGCCAGCAGTTTAAGGGTTAGGGGAATCGGCTTCTTC. It specifies CASSLRVRGIGFF.

Ten or more counts support this clone. V and J are TRBV9 and TRBJ1-5; perhaps TRBD1 as D (6 bases). The V gene lost 0 bases and the J gene lost 4 bases, with 8 bases spanning the gap. The V gene's germline CDR1 is SGDLS and CDR2 YYNGEE. This CDR3 contains 14 residues. The CDR3 bases are TGTGCCAGCAGCGTAGGGGGGCCAAATCAGCCCCAGCATTTT. It is translated as CASSVGGPNQPQHF.

This chain links TRBV11-2 with TRBJ1-5; 8 positions agree with TRBD1. The V and J ends lost 4 bases and 4 bases, in that order; junction bases with no gene match: 9. In germline, CDR1 is SGHAT, CDR2 FQNNGV. CDR3 length equals 16 residues. Here the CDR3 reads CASSSRTGRINQPQHF. CDR3 nucleotides: TGTGCCAGCAGCTCGAGGACAGGGAGAATAAATCAGCCCCAGCATTTT.

The chain links TRBV27 to TRBJ2-3, with 9 bases lining up with TRBD2. This CDR3 region has 17 residues. Per the germline V gene, CDR1 is MNHEY and CDR2 is SMNVEV (reference sequence). The V segment lost 2 bases and the J segment 3 bases; nucleotides outside the gene matches: 9. The CDR3, as DNA: TGTGCCAGCAGTTTAGAGGCTAGCGGGATGACTACAGATACGCAGTATTTT. Translating gives CASSLEASGMTTDTQYF.

This rearrangement joins TRBV27 to TRBJ2-4; 8 positions match TRBD1. The CDR3 loop spans 17 amino acids. J lost 0 bases, V lost 6 bases, and 10 bases had no gene match. Looked up from germline, CDR1 is MNHEY and CDR2 is SMNVEV (reference sequence). CDR3 sequence (DNA): TGTGCCAGCAGACCCATGGACAGGGTTCAAGCCAAAAACATTCAGTACTTC. This translates into CASRPMDRVQAKNIQYF.

The chain combines TRBV6-2 or TRBV6-3 with TRBJ2-2, with 8 bases that match TRBD2. With V trimmed by 3 bases and J by 6 bases, 6 bases remained unmatched. The CDR3 is 15 amino acids. Per germline, CDR1 MNHEY and CDR2 SVGEGT. The CDR3 DNA reads TGTGCCAGCAGTTATAGCGGGAACGGGGCCGGGGAGCTGTTTTTT. Translated: CASSYSGNGAGELFF.

The chain recombines TRBV5-1 with TRBJ2-3, with 8 bases aligning to TRBD1. The germline V gene encodes CDR1 SGHRS and CDR2 YFSETQ. Trimming removed 0 bases from V and 5 bases from J; junction bases left unmatched: 8. CDR3 length equals 16 residues. The CDR3 bases are TGCGCCAGCAGCTTGGCCATAGACAGGGGAGGAGATACGCAGTATTTT. Encoded protein: CASSLAIDRGGDTQYF. Filled out from reference TRBV5-1 and TRBJ2-3, the complete variable domain reads KAGVTQTPRYLIKTRGQQVTLSCSPISGHRSVSWYQQTPGQGLQFLFEYFSETQRNKGNFPGRFSGRQFSNSRSEMNVSTLELGDSALYLCASSLAIDRGGDTQYFGPGTRLTVL.

The gene calls are TRBV27 and TRBJ2-7, with no clear D. Trimming took off 5 bases at V and 5 bases at J, with 16 bases between the two ends. The CDR3 is 14 amino acids. CDR1 MNHEY and CDR2 SMNVEV come from the germline V gene (reference sequence). CDR3 in amino acids: CASSTLVIPHEQYF. In DNA, the CDR3 is TGTGCCAGCAGTACCCTAGTGATCCCCCACGAGCAGTACTTC.

J is TRBJ1-5 and V is TRBV19, with D possibly TRBD1 on 6 matching bases. The CDR3 is made up of 13 amino acids. CDR1 LNHDA and CDR2 SQIVND come from the germline V gene (reference sequence). Trimming removed 5 bases from V and 6 bases from J, with 11 bases in between. The CDR3 sequence is CASSGGAGQPQHF. CDR3 sequence (DNA): TGTGCCAGTAGTGGGGGCGCCGGTCAGCCCCAGCATTTT.

The genes are TRBV5-4 and TRBJ2-7, with 8 nucleotides matching TRBD2. Germline CDR1 reads SGHNT; CDR2 reads YYREEE (reference sequence). The CDR3 covers 15 residues. After removal of 4 bases from V and 0 bases from J, the junction contained 6 bases not matched to a gene. This CDR3 is CASSPRGGFSYEQYF. In DNA, the CDR3 is TGTGCCAGCAGCCCTCGGGGGGGGTTCTCCTACGAGCAGTACTTC.

The gene calls are TRBV4-1 and TRBJ1-2; TRBD1 aligns across 9 bases. J gave up 2 bases and V 1 base, and 2 bases lay outside the gene matches. Germline loops: CDR1 MGHRA, CDR2 YSYEKL. The length of the CDR3 is 15 residues. CDR3: CASSQGTGVNYGYTF. CDR3 DNA sequence: TGCGCCAGCAGCCAAGGGACAGGGGTAAACTATGGCTACACCTTC.

The chain uses TRBV12-5 and TRBJ1-1; 7 nucleotides line up with TRBD1. The trim removed 6 bases at V and 7 bases at J, leaving 2 bases unmatched. The CDR3 is 11 amino acids. In germline, CDR1 is LGHNT, CDR2 FRNRAP. The CDR3 sequence is CASGQGNEAFF. In DNA, the CDR3 is TGTGCTAGTGGACAGGGGAATGAAGCTTTCTTT. Full variable domain (rest looked up from reference TRBV12-5 and TRBJ1-1): DARVTQTPRHKVTEMGQEVTMRCQPILGHNTVFWYRQTMMQGLELLAYFRNRAPLDDSGMPKDRFSAEMPDATLATLKIQPSEPRDSAVYFCASGQGNEAFFGQGTRLTVV.

The rearrangement links TRBV7-5 to TRBJ1-4; the table assigns TRBD1, which was not confirmed against the DNA. TRBV7-5 is flagged as a pseudogene. The CDR3 sequence is 15 residues long. The CDR3 loop reads CARSLVGTRIVRMFF. For the CDR3, the DNA is TGTGCCAGAAGCTTAGTCGGGACACGCATTGTAAGGATGTTTTTT.

The chain is built from TRBV5-4 and TRBJ2-7; tentative D call: TRBD2 (6 bases). Trimming removed 4 bases from V and 0 bases from J, with 11 bases in between. Germline V CDR1 and CDR2: SGHNT, YYREEE (reference sequence). This CDR3 contains 14 residues. The CDR3 DNA reads TGTGCCAGCAGCCGGGAGACTGCCTCCTACGAGCAGTACTTC. Protein product: CASSRETASYEQYF.

V is TRBV6-4 and J is TRBJ2-7; 10 nucleotides agree with TRBD1. This CDR3 is 17 amino acids long. V shed 5 bases and J 4 bases; nucleotides not matched to a gene: 14. From germline, CDR1 is MRHNA and CDR2 SNTAGT. DNA for the CDR3: TGTGCCAGCAGTTCCCCATTCACCGGGACAGGGGTTTACGAGCAGTACTTC. This codes for CASSSPFTGTGVYEQYF.

The chain couples TRBV28 to TRBJ2-2, with D uncertain. CDR3 size: 15 residues. V was clipped by 6 bases and J by 4 bases, with 15 bases between them. In germline, CDR1 is MDHEN, CDR2 SYDVKM. CDR3: CASSQQIGGTGELFF. The CDR3 nucleotides are TGTGCCAGCAGCCAACAGATCGGTGGCACCGGGGAGCTGTTTTTT.

The chain carries TRBV2 and TRBJ1-2; weak D call: TRBD1 (5 bases). Germline V gene lookup returns CDR1 SNHLY and CDR2 FYNNEI. Trimming removed 1 base from V and 5 bases from J, with 14 bases in between. CDR3 length equals 15 residues. The CDR3 nucleotides are TGTGCCAGCAGTGAAGGGGTCGGGGGGGTGTATGGCTACACCTTC. Residues: CASSEGVGGVYGYTF.

Turning to this clone: One end of the junction fails to match germline, which may point to a read error. The chain is built from TRBV19 and TRBJ1-5; TRBD1 aligns across 8 bases. CDR3 size: 16 residues. Germline-derived CDR1 and CDR2 are LNHDA and SQIVND (reference sequence). The chain's CDR3 is CASSPQGAISNRPQHF. CDR3 sequence (DNA): TGTGCCAGTAGTCCCCAGGGGGCAATAAGTAATCGGCCCCAGCATTTT. Full variable domain (missing parts from reference TRBV19 and TRBJ1-5): DGGITQSPKYLFRKEGQNVTLSCEQNLNHDAMYWYRQDPGQGLRLIYYSQIVNDFQKGDIAEGYSVSREKKESFPLTVTSAQKNPTAFYLCASSPQGAISNRPQHFGDGTRLSIL.

The gene calls are TRBV3-1 (or the pseudogene TRBV3-2) and TRBJ1-1; TRBD1 is a possible D gene (5 bases). This CDR3 has 11 amino acids. Germline values: CDR1 LGHDT, CDR2 YNNKEL (reference sequence). Trimming shortened V by 4 bases and J by 14 bases, and 14 bases separated the two germline ends. CDR3 nucleotides: TGTGCCAGCAGCCGTTCTGAGCGACAGTTCTTT. Protein product: CASSRSERQFF.

CDR3 coding DNA: TGCAGTGCTAGTGGGGGGAGGGGGACGGTCACTGAAGCTTTCTTT. It specifies CSASGGRGTVTEAFF. The rearrangement uses TRBV20-1 and TRBJ1-1; D possibly corresponds to TRBD1 (6 bases). The V end was cut by 3 bases, the J end by 4 bases, with 18 bases between. CDR3 length: 15 amino acids. Germline values: CDR1 DFQATT, CDR2 SNEGSKA (reference sequence).

The rearrangement uses TRBV11-2 and TRBJ2-7; TRBD1 matches at 7 bases. Germline V gives CDR1 SGHAT, CDR2 FQNNGV. This CDR3 is 15 amino acids long. V trimming: 5 bases; J trimming: 4 bases; junction bases outside the gene matches: 11. The CDR3 loop reads CASSLSTGSIYEQYF. Written as DNA, the CDR3 is TGTGCCAGCAGCCTATCGACAGGGAGTATATACGAGCAGTACTTC.

The chain recombines TRBV27 with TRBJ2-2, with D possibly matching TRBD1 (6 bases). The V end was cut by 4 bases, the J end by 3 bases, with 12 bases between. CDR1 MNHEY and CDR2 SMNVEV come from the germline V gene (reference sequence). This CDR3 spans 15 amino acids. The chain's CDR3 is CASSSQGLYTGELFF. The CDR3 DNA sequence: TGTGCCAGCAGTTCCCAGGGGTTATACACCGGGGAGCTGTTTTTT.

The chain is built from TRBV2 and TRBJ2-2; TRBD2 agrees at 9 bases. The length of the CDR3 is 15 residues. V lost 7 bases and J lost 3; bases outside the gene matches: 6. The germline gives CDR1 SNHLY, CDR2 FYNNEI. The CDR3 sequence is CASMGLAQHTGELFF. CDR3 coding DNA: TGTGCCAGCATGGGACTAGCCCAACACACCGGGGAGCTGTTTTTT.

The V gene is TRBV20-1, the J gene TRBJ2-7, with D uncertain. V lost 6 bases and J 6 bases, leaving 12 bases between the germline ends. CDR3 length: 11 amino acids. CDR1 and CDR2 (germline): DFQATT, SNEGSKA (reference sequence). This CDR3 is CSAPWAPEQYF. Written as DNA, the CDR3 is TGCAGTGCGCCCTGGGCCCCCGAGCAGTACTTC.

The chain uses TRBV4-1 and TRBJ1-2; D is unclear. Germline V gene lookup returns CDR1 MGHRA and CDR2 YSYEKL. V lost 6 bases and J lost 4, with 15 bases in between. This CDR3 spans 14 amino acids. The CDR3 here is CASRDMGRGYGYTF. CDR3 bases: TGCGCCAGCAGAGACATGGGTCGGGGCTATGGCTACACCTTC.